This T cell receptor beta chain was found in a study of T cells after yellow fever vaccination. CDR3 length: 13 amino acids. The trim removed 4 bases at V and 4 bases at J, leaving 4 bases unmatched. The germline V gene has CDR1 SGHDT and CDR2 YYEEEE. Comment on this clonotype: What it binds is not known.

Study results and caveats: A weaker secondary response peaked on day 5, the primary on day 15. The study noted that FACS-sorted repertoires could contain abundant clonotypes contaminating from the bulk population. Most clones from primary vaccination were detected again post-booster (around 96% CD4, about 88% CD8).

Synthesis of TCR cDNA relied on 5'RACE template switching, which attached a universal primer site and UMIs. TCRdb re-analysed the 5' RACE reads in MiXCR, keeping a single row per CDR3 protein. The table lists about 170,000 distinct CDR3 sequences, approximately 10% of them singletons. This TCR was recovered from a man aged 18 to 35 who received the YFV17D yellow fever vaccine. Material: CD8+ T cells sorted from PBMCs, obtained 15 days after the yellow fever booster vaccination. This rearrangement joins TRBV5-6 to TRBJ1-1; 7 nucleotides line up with TRBD1. In DNA, the CDR3 is TGTGCCAGCAGCATGGGGACAGTCACTGAAGCTTTCTTT. Its protein product is CASSMGTVTEAFF.